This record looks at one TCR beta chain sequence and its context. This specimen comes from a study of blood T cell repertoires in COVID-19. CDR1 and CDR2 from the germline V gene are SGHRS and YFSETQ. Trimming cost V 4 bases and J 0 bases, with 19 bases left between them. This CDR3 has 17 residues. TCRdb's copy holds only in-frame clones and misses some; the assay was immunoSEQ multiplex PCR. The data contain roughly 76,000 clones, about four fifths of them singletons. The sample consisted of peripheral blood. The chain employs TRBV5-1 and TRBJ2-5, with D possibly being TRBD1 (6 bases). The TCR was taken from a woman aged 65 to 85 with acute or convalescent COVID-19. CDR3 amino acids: CASSLEAGTPYQETQYF. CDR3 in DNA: TGCGCCAGCAGCCTGGAAGCCGGGACACCCTACCAAGAGACCCAGTACTTC.